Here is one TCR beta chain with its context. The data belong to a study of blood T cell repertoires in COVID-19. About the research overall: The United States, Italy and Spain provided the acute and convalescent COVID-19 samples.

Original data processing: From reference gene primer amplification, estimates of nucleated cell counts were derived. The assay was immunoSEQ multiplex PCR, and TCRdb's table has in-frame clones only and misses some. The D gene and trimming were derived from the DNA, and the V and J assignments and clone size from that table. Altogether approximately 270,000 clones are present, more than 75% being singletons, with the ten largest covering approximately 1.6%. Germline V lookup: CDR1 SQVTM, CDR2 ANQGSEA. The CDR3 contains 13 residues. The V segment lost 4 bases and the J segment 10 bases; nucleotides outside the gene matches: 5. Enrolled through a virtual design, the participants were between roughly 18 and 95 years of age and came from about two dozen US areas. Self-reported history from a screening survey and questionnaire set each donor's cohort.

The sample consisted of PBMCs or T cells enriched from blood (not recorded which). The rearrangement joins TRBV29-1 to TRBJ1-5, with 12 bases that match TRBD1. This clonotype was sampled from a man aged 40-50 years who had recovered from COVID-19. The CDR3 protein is CSVAGTGGDPQHF. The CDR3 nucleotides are TGCAGCGTTGCCGGGACAGGGGGCGATCCCCAGCATTTT.